These T cell receptor beta chains were read from a single sample in a study of shared clonotypes between healthy human individuals. Data came from immunoSEQ multiplex PCR; TCRdb stores just in-frame clones and leaves some out. The table records about 1.5 million clones, 98% of them present only once. Sequenced material: naive CD4+ T cells sorted from blood. These receptors originate from a man aged 30 to 39 in good health. CDR3s include the opening cysteine and the closing phenylalanine or tryptophan. D genes are given only for firm matches. Size is omitted from some rows. Given values are once, few, many or a class for expanded clones.

TRBJ1-1 NA TRBV19 TRBD1 TGTGCCAGTATTCCCCGGGGCAGGGGGCGGGACACTGAAGCTTTCTTT CASIPRGRGRDTEAFF
TRBJ2-5 once TRBV5-1 TRBD1 TGCGCCAGCAGCCGCCAGGGGGTTGAGGAGACCCAGTACTTC CASSRQGVEETQYF
TRBJ1-1 NA TRBV5-1 TRBD1 TGCGCCAGCAGCTTGGCGGGACAGCTGAACACTGAAGCTTTCTTT CASSLAGQLNTEAFF
TRBJ1-1 NA TRBV28 NA TGTGCCAGCGTCCGGGGGGCGCCCACTGAAGCTTTCTTT CASVRGAPTEAFF
TRBJ1-4 NA TRBV5-4 NA TGTGCCAGCAGCCAGGATGGCACGGCGAATGAAAAACTGTTTTTT CASSQDGTANEKLFF
TRBJ2-1 NA TRBV4-3 NA TGCGCCAGCAGCCAGGGCGGAGCTTTACGACCTAATGAGCAGTTCTTC CASSQGGALRPNEQFF
TRBJ2-1 NA TRBV7-9 NA TGTGCCAGCAGCTTAGGCGGCCACCGGGGAGACAATGAGCAGTTCTTC CASSLGGHRGDNEQFF
TRBJ2-3 once TRBV27 NA TGTGCCAGCAGTTCCGGGCCCCAGCGCAATACGCAGTATTTT CASSSGPQRNTQYF
TRBJ2-3 NA TRBV4-2 TRBD2 TGTGCCAGCAGCCGACCCCCGGGGGCCACTAGCGGGAGCGCCAGGGACACAGATACGCAGTATTTT CASSRPPGATSGSARDTDTQYF
TRBJ2-1 NA TRBV5-1 TRBD2 TGCGCCAGCAGCTTAAGGGGCGGCTCGCTAGCGGGAGGGCCCAATCGGTACAATGAGCAGTTCTTC CASSLRGGSLAGGPNRYNEQFF
TRBJ2-2 NA TRBV12-5 NA TGTGCTAGTGGTTTGGTCGGGGGCACCGGGGAGCTGTTTTTT CASGLVGGTGELFF
TRBJ2-1 NA TRBV5-1 NA TGCGCCAGCAGCTTGGACGGGACTGCCTACAATGAGCAGTTCTTC CASSLDGTAYNEQFF
TRBJ2-2 NA TRBV11-2 NA TGTGCCAGCAGCCGACAGGTGGTACACACCGGGGAGCTGTTTTTT CASSRQVVHTGELFF
TRBJ2-1 NA TRBV7-2 TRBD2 TGTGCCAGCAGCTTAGACGCGGCTAGCGGGAGTAGGGATGAGCAGTTCTTC CASSLDAASGSRDEQFF
TRBJ2-7 NA TRBV28 TRBD2 TGTGCCAGCAGTATGCCTAGCGGGAGGGCCAGAGACGAGCAGTACTTC CASSMPSGRARDEQYF
TRBJ2-7 NA TRBV28 TRBD1 TGTGCCTCTTTGGTCAGGGGGTCCTACGAGCAGTACTTC CASLVRGSYEQYF